These 24 T cell receptor beta chains were sequenced from one sample in a study of blood T cell repertoires in COVID-19. The table came from immunoSEQ multiplex PCR; TCRdb's copy has only in-frame clones and leaves some out. The data hold some 220,000 clones, with 86% observed a single time. The sequencing sample was made of PBMCs or T cells enriched from blood (not recorded which). These receptors all come from a woman aged 45-60 years in a cohort exposed to, infected with or recovered from COVID-19 (not recorded which).

This rearrangement joins TRBV27 to TRBJ1-6; the D is unclear. CDR1 and CDR2 (germline): MNHEY, SMNVEV (reference sequence). The CDR3 totals 16 residues. V lost 4 bases, J lost 0 bases, and 10 bases lay in between. The chain's CDR3 is CASSYSLSSYNSPLHF. The CDR3 bases are TGTGCCAGCAGTTACTCCCTGAGCTCCTATAATTCACCCCTCCACTTT.

The chain joins TRBV6-5 to TRBJ1-5, with 7 bases fitting TRBD1. V trimming: 4 bases; J trimming: 9 bases; junction bases outside the gene matches: 9. Per the germline V gene, CDR1 is MNHEY and CDR2 is SVGAGI. The CDR3 is made up of 14 amino acids. CDR3 DNA sequence: TGTGCCAGCAGTTCAACAGGGGCCTTAGGGCCCCAGCATTTT. It is translated as CASSSTGALGPQHF.

The rearrangement uses TRBV5-1 and TRBJ1-2, with D possibly being TRBD1 (6 bases). The germline CDR1 and CDR2 sequences are SGHRS and YFSETQ. The CDR3 has 13 residues. V gave up 4 bases and J gave up 8 bases, with 15 bases separating them. CDR3 nucleotide sequence: TGCGCCAGCAGCGCCGACAGGCTGCGGGGCTACACCTTC. This codes for CASSADRLRGYTF.

The chain employs TRBV9 and TRBJ1-5; D is ambiguous. The V gene's germline CDR1 is SGDLS and CDR2 YYNGEE. The CDR3 totals 13 residues. The V gene lost 2 bases and the J gene lost 5 bases, with 8 bases spanning the gap. The CDR3 nucleotides read TGTGCCAGCAGCGTGAGTCCTGATCAGCCCCAGCATTTT. It specifies CASSVSPDQPQHF.

CDR3 in DNA: TGTGCCAGCAGCTTGGTCGGATGGGGGCGCCCCCCAGATACGCAGTATTTT. Protein: CASSLVGWGRPPDTQYF. This chain uses TRBV5-4 with TRBJ2-3; D is possibly TRBD1 (6 bases). CDR1 SGHNT and CDR2 YYREEE come from the germline V gene (reference sequence). The CDR3 is made up of 17 amino acids. V was shortened by 0 bases and J by 4 bases, with 18 bases between the two germline ends.

This chain's CDR3 is CASSLGTQQGASLYEQYF. CDR3 DNA sequence: TGTGCCAGCAGCTTGGGGACCCAACAGGGGGCGAGCCTCTACGAGCAGTACTTC. The chain employs TRBV5-4 and TRBJ2-7; TRBD1 agrees at 9 bases. CDR3 length equals 18 residues. CDR1 is SGHNT and CDR2 is YYREEE in the germline V gene (reference sequence). The J segment lost 3 bases and the V segment lost 0 bases, leaving 13 bases of the junction unmatched.

V usage is TRBV15 and J usage is TRBJ2-1, with D possibly TRBD2 on 6 matching bases. This CDR3 is 17 amino acids long. Germline V gene sequence: CDR1 LNHNV, CDR2 YYDKDF (reference sequence). Between the trimmed V and J ends, which lost 1 base and 7 bases, there was a span of 20 bases. The CDR3 is CATSRVLSGYPRNEQFF. The CDR3 DNA sequence: TGTGCCACCAGCAGAGTATTAAGCGGGTACCCCCGGAATGAGCAGTTCTTC.

V usage is TRBV6-5 and J usage is TRBJ1-5; no clear D gene. Germline V gene sequence: CDR1 MNHEY, CDR2 SVGAGI. CDR3 length equals 13 residues. Trimming took off 5 bases at V and 9 bases at J, with 14 bases between the two ends. This CDR3 reads CASSLAEQLPQHF. DNA of the CDR3: TGTGCCAGCAGTCTTGCAGAACAGCTGCCCCAGCATTTT.

The rearrangement links TRBV30 to TRBJ1-1; D is ambiguous. CDR1 GTSNPN and CDR2 SVGIG come from the germline V gene (reference sequence). This CDR3 is 13 amino acids long. V was cut by 0 bases and J by 10 bases, with 15 bases left in between. CDR3 region: CAWSVYGSSGAFF. CDR3 sequence (DNA): TGTGCCTGGAGTGTTTACGGGTCCTCGGGAGCTTTCTTT. The full variable domain, with the rest looked up from reference TRBV30 and TRBJ1-1, is SQTIHQWPATLVQPVGSPLSLECTVEGTSNPNLYWYRQAAGRGLQLLFYSVGIGQISSEVPQNLSASRPQDRQFILSSKKLLLSDSGFYLCAWSVYGSSGAFFGQGTRLTVV.

V and J are TRBV27 and TRBJ2-7; 10 bases fit TRBD1. CDR1 is MNHEY and CDR2 is SMNVEV in the germline V gene (reference sequence). J lost 5 bases, V lost 5 bases, and 9 bases had no gene match. The CDR3 spans 15 residues. The CDR3 DNA follows: TGTGCCAGCAGTCGCCCCGGGACAGGGGTCGACGAGCAGTACTTC. It codes for CASSRPGTGVDEQYF.

J is TRBJ2-4 and V is TRBV27; D perhaps matches TRBD1 (5 bases). This CDR3 region has 14 residues. The germline gives CDR1 MNHEY, CDR2 SMNVEV (reference sequence). The V and J ends lost 5 bases and 3 bases respectively, with 11 bases between them. The CDR3 DNA reads as TGTGCCAGCAGTCTGGACAAAGGCAAAAACATTCAGTACTTC. Protein: CASSLDKGKNIQYF.

The chain employs TRBV4-1 and TRBJ2-1, with TRBD2 identical over 10 bases. The V and J ends lost 1 base and 8 bases, in that order; junction bases with no gene match: 11. This CDR3 contains 17 residues. Germline V CDR1 and CDR2: MGHRA, YSYEKL. The chain's CDR3 is CASSQVLAGRPLYEQFF. The CDR3 nucleotides read TGCGCCAGCAGCCAAGTACTAGCGGGGCGGCCTTTGTATGAGCAGTTCTTC.

This clone was seen only a few times. The rearrangement joins TRBV9 to TRBJ2-5; D unresolved. The ends were cut back, 0 bases at V and 3 bases at J, with 3 bases in the middle. This CDR3 spans 12 amino acids. Germline V lookup: CDR1 SGDLS, CDR2 YYNGEE. The CDR3 loop is CASSVDKETQYF. In DNA form, the CDR3 reads TGTGCCAGCAGCGTAGACAAAGAGACCCAGTACTTC. Supplemented by reference TRBV9 and TRBJ2-5, the full variable domain reads DSGVTQTPKHLITATGQRVTLRCSPRSGDLSVYWYQQSLDQGLQFLIQYYNGEERAKGNILERFSAQQFPDLHSELNLSSLELGDSALYFCASSVDKETQYFGPGTRLLVL.

The chain recombines TRBV6-1 with TRBJ2-3; TRBD2 aligns across 8 bases. Unmatched junction bases numbered 9, after V lost 0 bases and J lost 7 bases. Per germline, CDR1 MNHNS and CDR2 SASEGT. The CDR3 has 16 residues. The CDR3 spells CASSEAQRGWVNTQYF. For the CDR3, the DNA is TGTGCCAGCAGTGAAGCGCAGCGGGGGTGGGTAAATACGCAGTATTTT.

The rearrangement uses TRBV6-2 or TRBV6-3 and TRBJ2-3; 8 bases map to TRBD2. Germline V gene lookup returns CDR1 MNHEY and CDR2 SVGEGT. Unmatched junction bases numbered 1, after V lost 0 bases and J lost 2 bases. This CDR3 spans 15 amino acids. CDR3 in DNA: TGTGCCAGCAGTTACTCTAGCGGGGACACAGATACGCAGTATTTT. Its protein product is CASSYSSGDTDTQYF.

About this clone itself: The identical CDR3 is also encoded by other nucleotide sequences in the sample. The chain carries TRBV2 and TRBJ1-5; weak D call: TRBD1 (6 bases). Trimming pared 6 bases from V and 0 bases from J, leaving 15 bases between. The CDR3 contains 16 residues. CDR1 is SNHLY, CDR2 FYNNEI, per germline. The CDR3: CASSGEGGYSNQPQHF. The CDR3 nucleotides are TGTGCCAGCAGCGGGGAGGGGGGCTATAGCAATCAGCCCCAGCATTTT.

The V gene is TRBV4-3, the J gene TRBJ2-7; 7 bases match TRBD1. In germline, CDR1 is LGHNA, CDR2 YSLEER. With 3 bases clipped from V and 2 bases from J, the junction kept 7 bases outside the gene matches. This CDR3 has 15 residues. This CDR3 is CASSQEPGQAYEQYF. The CDR3 DNA reads as TGCGCCAGCAGCCAGGAACCCGGACAGGCCTACGAGCAGTACTTC.

This clone was recorded only once. The chain's CDR3 is CASSYSPGQASSYNSPLHF. The CDR3, as DNA: TGTGCCAGCAGTTACTCACCGGGACAGGCGAGCTCCTATAATTCACCCCTCCACTTT. J is TRBJ1-6 and V is TRBV6-2 or TRBV6-3; 8 bases are a match to TRBD1. The CDR3 contains 19 residues. Germline assignment: CDR1 MNHEY and CDR2 SVGEGT. V trimming: 0 bases; J trimming: 0 bases; junction bases outside the gene matches: 7.

The chain has TRBV7-2 and TRBJ2-7; D may be TRBD2 (6 bases). V was trimmed by 1 base and J by 4 bases, leaving 11 bases between them. There are 14 residues in the CDR3. Germline CDR1 and CDR2: SGHTA and FQGNSA. The CDR3 region is CASSLEVGGYEQYF. The CDR3 DNA reads as TGTGCCAGCAGCTTAGAGGTCGGAGGGTACGAGCAGTACTTC.

The chain combines TRBV21-1 with TRBJ2-2; the tabulated D call, TRBD1, remains unverified against the DNA. TRBV21-1 has pseudogene status. The CDR3 extends over 12 amino acids. CDR3 protein: CGPGQQTGELFF. CDR3 DNA: TGTGGCCCGGGACAGCAGACCGGGGAGCTGTTTTTT.

The chain uses TRBV24-1 and TRBJ2-3, with D perhaps matching TRBD1 (6 bases). Trimming took 3 bases from V and 3 from J, leaving 15 bases between them. The CDR3 has 16 amino acids. The germline gives CDR1 KGHDR, CDR2 SFDVKD. The CDR3 spells CATSDPLRQGTDTQYF. For the CDR3, the DNA is TGTGCCACCAGTGATCCCCTCCGGCAGGGGACAGATACGCAGTATTTT.

This sequence joins TRBV11-2 and TRBJ2-3; 7 positions agree with TRBD2. V shed 5 bases, J shed 7 bases, and the junction held 3 bases outside the gene matches. Germline V lookup: CDR1 SGHAT, CDR2 FQNNGV. CDR3 length: 12 amino acids. CDR3 DNA sequence: TGTGCCAGCAGCACTAGCGTTAATACGCAGTATTTT. Protein product: CASSTSVNTQYF.

V usage is TRBV5-4 and J usage is TRBJ2-5, with TRBD1 matching 7 bases. Germline V gives CDR1 SGHNT, CDR2 YYREEE (reference sequence). CDR3 length: 14 residues. J was trimmed by 1 base and V by 4 bases; bases with no gene match: 4. CDR3 sequence (DNA): TGTGCCAGCAGCCGACCAGGGGGCCAAGAGACCCAGTACTTC. This gives the protein CASSRPGGQETQYF.

V is TRBV2 and J is TRBJ1-2; a possible D gene is TRBD1 (5 bases). This CDR3 is built from 14 residues. V lost 2 bases and J 8 bases, leaving 15 bases between the germline ends. The germline V gene encodes CDR1 SNHLY and CDR2 FYNNEI. The chain's CDR3 is CASSEFGGVGGYTF. Here the CDR3 DNA reads TGTGCCAGCAGTGAATTCGGGGGAGTGGGAGGCTACACCTTC.